The next 14 T cell receptor beta chains were all read from a single sample in a study of T cells in Graves' hyperthyroidism and ophthalmopathy. Regions amplified from RNA transcripts were the TCR beta CDR3 regions. The HTBI set primed first-round TCR CDR3 RT-PCR. TCRdb passed the multiplex PCR reads through MiXCR, listing each CDR3 protein once. The top ten hold approximately 15% of the sample, which has 450,000 to 600,000 distinct CDR3 sequences, 12% to 15% seen once. Sequenced material: blood. Receptors originate from a woman aged 40-49 years with Graves' hyperthyroidism.

The chain is built from TRBV4-1 and TRBJ1-3, with 8 positions matching TRBD1. The CDR3 extends over 16 amino acids. The V gene end was trimmed by 6 bases and the J gene end by 0 bases; junction bases not matched to a gene: 7. Germline V gene sequence: CDR1 MGHRA, CDR2 YSYEKL. This chain's CDR3 is CASRSGGPNSGNTIYF. CDR3 coding DNA: TGCGCCAGCAGATCAGGGGGCCCAAACTCTGGAAACACCATATATTTT.

The chain employs TRBV6-1 and TRBJ1-5; maybe TRBD1 (5 bases). Germline V lookup: CDR1 MNHNS, CDR2 SASEGT. Trimming stripped 8 bases from V and 2 bases from J, with 10 bases between. The CDR3 spans 13 residues. In DNA, the CDR3 is TGTGCCAGCGGGGGGGGGGGCAATCAGCCCCAGCATTTT. Translating it yields CASGGGGNQPQHF.

The V call is TRBV6-1, the J call TRBJ1-5; D is uncertain. V was pared by 2 bases and J by 4 bases, with 18 bases between. The CDR3 spans 17 residues. CDR1 is MNHNS, CDR2 SASEGT, per germline. The CDR3 nucleotides read TGTGCCAGCAGTGAACGCGGGGTACTTTTAAGAAATCAGCCCCAGCATTTT. Encoded protein: CASSERGVLLRNQPQHF.

This clonotype was seen ten or more times. The chain links TRBV5-5 to TRBJ2-1; TRBD1 agrees at 7 bases. Germline CDR1 reads SGHKS; CDR2 reads YYEKEE (reference sequence). The junction had 6 bases not matched to a gene; V was cut back by 5 bases and J by 4 bases. CDR3 size: 14 residues. The CDR3 here is CASSSDREYNEQFF. CDR3 sequence (DNA): TGTGCCAGCAGTTCCGACAGGGAATACAATGAGCAGTTCTTC.

This clonotype was found many times. This chain uses TRBV28 with TRBJ2-7; the D gene is possibly TRBD2 (6 bases). The CDR3 extends over 14 amino acids. V lost 4 bases and J 2 bases, leaving 12 bases between the germline ends. In germline, CDR1 is MDHEN, CDR2 SYDVKM. The DNA for the CDR3 is TGTGCCAGCAGTTGGAGGGGCGTAACCTACGAGCAGTACTTC. Protein: CASSWRGVTYEQYF.

For this clonotype: A much larger clone sits a single nucleotide away, making a read error possible. The genes are TRBV29-1 and TRBJ1-1; maybe TRBD1 (5 bases). The germline V gene has CDR1 SQVTM and CDR2 ANQGSEA. CDR3 length: 14 residues. The DNA for the CDR3 is TGCAGCCTGGACGAAGTTGGGGGGAACACTGGAGCTTTCTTT. Translating it yields CSLDEVGGNTGAFF.

This clonotype showed up many times. The chain carries TRBV10-3 and TRBJ2-1; D could derive from TRBD1 or TRBD2 (5 bases each). CDR1 and CDR2 (germline): ENHRY, SYGVKD. The CDR3 has 13 amino acids. V lost 8 bases to trimming and J lost 4 bases, with 12 bases between them. The CDR3 protein is CAIRDLTYNEQFF. In DNA, the CDR3 is TGTGCCATCCGGGACCTAACTTACAATGAGCAGTTCTTC.

This clonotype showed up many times. The chain has TRBV12-3 or TRBV12-4 and TRBJ2-1; 8 bases match TRBD2. The CDR3 sequence is 14 residues long. V trimming: 0 bases; J trimming: 7 bases; junction bases outside the gene matches: 2. CDR3 DNA sequence: TGTGCCAGCAGTTTAGCGGCTAGCGGGAATGAGCAGTTCTTC. Amino acid sequence: CASSLAASGNEQFF.

This clonotype was observed at least ten times. The rearrangement links TRBV7-2 to TRBJ1-2, with D unclear. V gave up 5 bases and J gave up 4 bases, with 5 bases separating them. CDR1 is SGHTA, CDR2 FQGNSA, per germline. The CDR3 length is 11 residues. The CDR3, as DNA: TGTGCCAGCAGCCGGGTCTATGGCTACACCTTC. It specifies CASSRVYGYTF.

The sample holds a few counts of this clonotype. This chain links TRBV20-1 with TRBJ2-1; tentatively, D is TRBD1 (6 bases). Looked up from germline, CDR1 is DFQATT and CDR2 is SNEGSKA (reference sequence). The CDR3 has 10 amino acids. Trimming took off 6 bases at V and 14 bases at J, with 14 bases between the two ends. CDR3 bases: TGCAGTGCCTCCCGGGACACCAAGTTCTTC. It specifies CSASRDTKFF.

The V call is TRBV7-9, the J call TRBJ1-5, with D tentatively TRBD1 (6 bases). The V and J ends lost 5 bases and 3 bases respectively, with 14 bases between them. In germline, CDR1 is SEHNR, CDR2 FQNEAQ (reference sequence). The CDR3 length is 15 residues. In DNA, the CDR3 is TGTGCCAGCAGCGCCTCAGGGGTGTTCAATCAGCCCCAGCATTTT. Translated: CASSASGVFNQPQHF.

Many counts were recorded for this clonotype. This chain links TRBV5-1 with TRBJ2-5, with a weak D call TRBD2 (6 bases). The CDR3 covers 14 residues. Trimming pared 0 bases from V and 4 bases from J, leaving 10 bases between. The germline V gene encodes CDR1 SGHRS and CDR2 YFSETQ. The CDR3 DNA reads as TGCGCCAGCAGCTTGGCTAGCGTGGGAGAGACCCAGTACTTC. Protein sequence: CASSLASVGETQYF.

Worth noting for this clonotype: This may stem from a read error, because a much larger clone lies one nucleotide away. The chain links TRBV5-1 to TRBJ2-7, with TRBD1 matching 7 bases. The CDR3 spans 14 residues. CDR1 is SGHRS and CDR2 is YFSETQ in the germline V gene. CDR3 in amino acids: CASSLTGSYYGQYF. CDR3 in DNA: TGCGCCAGCAGCCTGACAGGGAGTTACTACGGGCAGTACTTC.

This clonotype was counted a few times. V is TRBV4-2 and J is TRBJ1-1; weak D call: TRBD1 (5 bases). The CDR3 extends over 16 amino acids. From germline, CDR1 is LGHNA and CDR2 YNFKEQ. V shed 0 bases and J shed 2 bases, with 13 bases lying between them. For the CDR3, the DNA is TGTGCCAGCAGCCAAGATTCCCGGCAGGGCAACACTGAAGCTTTCTTT. Protein product: CASSQDSRQGNTEAFF.